This TCR beta chain was obtained from a study of T cell responses to AZD1222 COVID-19 vaccine. This clone was counted once. Only in-frame clones appear in the TCRdb table, and some are missing; sequencing was by immunoSEQ multiplex PCR. Among 110,000 or so clones listed, roughly 88% were seen once. The sequenced sample was peripheral blood, obtained on day 0 of MenACWY control vaccination. The clonotype was recovered from an adult in good health.

For the CDR3, the DNA is TGTGCCAGCAGCTCGGGGACAGGCATGAACACTGAAGCTTTCTTT. Translating it yields CASSSGTGMNTEAFF. The chain carries TRBV11-3 and TRBJ1-1; 8 nucleotides match TRBD1. The CDR3 loop spans 15 amino acids. The V segment lost 4 bases and the J segment 0 bases; nucleotides outside the gene matches: 4. Germline V gives CDR1 SGHNT, CDR2 YENEEA. Full variable domain (missing parts from reference TRBV11-3 and TRBJ1-1): EAGVVQSPRYKIIEKKQPVAFWCNPISGHNTLYWYLQNLGQGPELLIRYENEEAVDDSQLPKDRFSAERLKGVDSTLKIQPAELGDSAVYLCASSSGTGMNTEAFFGQGTRLTVV.